Shown below are 20 T cell receptor beta chains from a single sample sequenced in a study of neurological immune-mediated disorders (dated by TCRdb to between 2018 and 2021). Receptor amplification or capture employed 5' RACE. Reads for this sample came from an Illumina HiSeq 2500. TCRdb reworked the public reads: Q25 trimming with fastp, MiXCR clone assembly, productive beta chains retained. Identical CDR3 protein sequences are pooled into one entry, listed with their most common genes and DNA. Across this sample there are about 38,000 distinct CDR3 sequences, with roughly 5% seen only once. The ten largest account for 7% to 9.5% of the sample. Sequenced sample: CD4+ T cells from blood. The receptors originated from a man younger than 35 in good health.

In this sample, this clonotype turned up many times. The V gene is TRBV7-8, the J gene TRBJ2-5; the D is unclear. The CDR3 consists of 14 residues. Per germline, CDR1 SGHVS and CDR2 FQNEAQ. Trimming took 1 base from V and 1 from J, leaving 7 bases between them. The CDR3 DNA reads TGTGCCAGCAGCTTAGAGAGCCTCCAAGAGACCCAGTACTTC. Amino acids: CASSLESLQETQYF.

This clonotype has at least ten counts. The V call is TRBV29-1, the J call TRBJ1-1, with a tentative D call TRBD1 (6 bases). The germline gives CDR1 SQVTM, CDR2 ANQGSEA. Trimming removed 1 base at V and 5 bases at J, with 11 bases between. This CDR3 contains 13 residues. Written as DNA, the CDR3 is TGCAGCGTTGAAGGGACAGAACGGACTGAAGCTTTCTTT. Protein product: CSVEGTERTEAFF.

This clonotype was detected many times. This chain uses TRBV5-1 with TRBJ1-1, with TRBD1 as a possible D gene (6 bases). V dropped 0 bases and J dropped 6 bases, with 9 bases sitting between them. CDR3 size: 13 residues. The germline CDR1 and CDR2 sequences are SGHRS and YFSETQ. For the CDR3, the DNA is TGCGCCAGCAGCTTGGGCAGGGGCCCTGAAGCTTTCTTT. Its translation: CASSLGRGPEAFF.

This clonotype was observed at least ten times. The chain employs TRBV6-5 and TRBJ2-2; a weak D match, TRBD1 (5 bases). Trimming removed 6 bases from V and 2 bases from J, with 10 bases in between. This CDR3 has 14 residues. CDR1 and CDR2 (germline): MNHEY, SVGAGI. The CDR3 sequence is CASSLGQNTGELFF. CDR3 DNA: TGTGCCAGCAGCCTAGGACAAAACACCGGGGAGCTGTTTTTT.

At least ten counts were recorded for this clonotype. The rearrangement joins TRBV6-2 or TRBV6-3 to TRBJ1-5; D ambiguous. Germline CDR1 is MNHEY and CDR2 is SVGEGT. There are 12 residues in the CDR3. Deletions cut 5 bases from V and 6 bases from J, with 8 bases between. CDR3 in DNA: TGTGCCAGCAGTAGTTGGGTTCAGCCCCAGCATTTT. It is translated as CASSSWVQPQHF.

This clonotype has at least ten counts. The rearrangement links TRBV11-3 to TRBJ1-1; D may be TRBD1 (6 bases). The V gene lost 5 bases and the J gene lost 5 bases, with 15 bases spanning the gap. The germline V gene encodes CDR1 SGHNT and CDR2 YENEEA. CDR3 size: 14 residues. The CDR3 reads CASSQQGFGTEAFF. Written as DNA, the CDR3 is TGTGCCAGCAGCCAACAGGGTTTCGGAACTGAAGCTTTCTTT.

The gene calls are TRBV6-6 and TRBJ1-1; TRBD1 aligns across 7 bases. V trimming: 9 bases; J trimming: 0 bases; junction bases outside the gene matches: 10. CDR1 is MNHNY, CDR2 SVGAGI, per germline (reference sequence). This CDR3 is 15 amino acids long. The CDR3 DNA is TGTGCCAGTTCCCCCCGACAGGGCTTGAACACTGAAGCTTTCTTT. Its translation is CASSPRQGLNTEAFF.

In its sample, this clonotype was seen many times. This rearrangement joins TRBV11-2 to TRBJ2-2; TRBD2 is a possible D gene (5 bases). From germline, CDR1 is SGHAT and CDR2 FQNNGV. CDR3 length: 15 amino acids. V dropped 1 base and J dropped 5 bases, with 11 bases sitting between them. CDR3 sequence (DNA): TGTGCCAGCAGCTTAGTCGTAGGGAGTACCGGGGAGCTGTTTTTT. Translating it yields CASSLVVGSTGELFF.

This clonotype came up many times. V is TRBV15 and J is TRBJ2-2; TRBD1 matches at 8 bases. Trimming took 3 bases from V and 6 from J; bases not matched to a gene: 6. The CDR3 runs 15 residues. Germline CDR1 LNHNV, CDR2 YYDKDF (reference sequence). The CDR3 DNA sequence: TGTGCCACCAGCAGGGCCGACAGGGGCCCCGGGGAGCTGTTTTTT. It is translated as CATSRADRGPGELFF.

This clonotype has at least ten counts. The chain combines TRBV5-1 with TRBJ1-1, with D perhaps TRBD1 (6 bases). This CDR3 comprises 14 residues. Germline V gene data show CDR1 as SGHRS and CDR2 as YFSETQ. The V and J ends lost 1 base and 8 bases respectively, with 15 bases between them. DNA of the CDR3: TGCGCCAGCAGCTTGTCTCGACAGGAGGTGGAAGCTTTCTTT. This encodes CASSLSRQEVEAFF.

This clonotype was counted at least ten times. V gene TRBV6-1 combines with J gene TRBJ2-5, with 13 bases that match TRBD2. This CDR3 is 14 amino acids long. With V trimmed by 6 bases and J by 5 bases, 3 bases remained unmatched. CDR1 and CDR2 from the germline V gene are MNHNS and SASEGT. CDR3 in amino acids: CASSRGLAGETQYF. The CDR3, as DNA: TGTGCCAGCAGCAGGGGACTAGCGGGGGAGACCCAGTACTTC.

This clonotype was seen many times. This chain uses TRBV12-3 or TRBV12-4 with TRBJ1-5; D might be TRBD1 (6 bases). V was trimmed by 2 bases and J by 6 bases, leaving 11 bases between them. The CDR3 has 14 amino acids. The CDR3 coding sequence is TGTGCCAGCAGTTTAACAGGGCGGATTCAGCCCCAGCATTTT. It encodes CASSLTGRIQPQHF.

This clonotype was counted ten times or more. This chain links TRBV5-1 with TRBJ1-5, with a possible D match to TRBD1 (5 bases). Germline-derived CDR1 and CDR2 are SGHRS and YFSETQ. CDR3 length: 15 residues. V lost 0 bases and J 5 bases, leaving 12 bases between the germline ends. The CDR3: CASSLGGDGHQPQHF. CDR3 nucleotide sequence: TGCGCCAGCAGCTTGGGAGGGGATGGGCATCAGCCCCAGCATTTT.

This clonotype was observed many times. The chain has TRBV12-3 or TRBV12-4 and TRBJ1-4; tentatively, D is TRBD1 (5 bases). The CDR3 runs 14 residues. V was cut by 4 bases and J by 6 bases, with 12 bases left in between. CDR3 loop: CASSSRGADEKLFF. In DNA, the CDR3 is TGTGCCAGCAGTTCTCGGGGCGCCGATGAAAAACTGTTTTTT.

This clonotype has at least ten counts. The chain employs TRBV5-1 and TRBJ2-3; TRBD1 might be the D (5 bases). CDR3 length equals 13 residues. V lost 0 bases and J lost 3, with 5 bases in between. Germline-derived CDR1 and CDR2 are SGHRS and YFSETQ. The CDR3 region is CASSLEGTDTQYF. The CDR3 DNA follows: TGCGCCAGCAGCTTGGAGGGGACAGATACGCAGTATTTT. The entire variable domain, with the rest obtained from reference TRBV5-1 and TRBJ2-3, is as follows: KAGVTQTPRYLIKTRGQQVTLSCSPISGHRSVSWYQQTPGQGLQFLFEYFSETQRNKGNFPGRFSGRQFSNSRSEMNVSTLELGDSALYLCASSLEGTDTQYFGPGTRLTVL.

This clonotype was counted at least ten times. V and J are TRBV21-1 and TRBJ2-4; TRBD1 is the table's D call, not checked against the DNA. TRBV21-1 constitutes a pseudogene. The CDR3 length is 14 residues. CDR3 loop: CAIPGQLAKNIQYF. Written as DNA, the CDR3 is TGTGCCATTCCGGGACAACTAGCCAAAAACATTCAGTACTTC.

This clonotype was observed at least ten times. The gene calls are TRBV5-8 and TRBJ1-3; possible D gene TRBD1, 5 bases. Germline V gene lookup returns CDR1 SGHTS and CDR2 YDEGEE. This CDR3 region has 12 residues. V was pared by 4 bases and J by 8 bases, with 10 bases between. DNA for the CDR3: TGTGCCAGCAGCGAAAGGGGTTACACCATATATTTT. It is translated as CASSERGYTIYF. The variable domain in full, completed from reference TRBV5-8 and TRBJ1-3, reads EAGVTQSPTHLIKTRGQQATLRCSPISGHTSVYWYQQALGLGLQFLLWYDEGEERNRGNFPPRFSGRQFPNYSSELNVNALELEDSALYLCASSERGYTIYFGEGSWLTVV.

This clonotype was picked up many times. The V gene is TRBV12-3 or TRBV12-4, the J gene TRBJ2-7; a weak D match, TRBD2 (6 bases). The CDR3 is 13 amino acids. V lost 5 bases, J lost 6 bases, and 14 bases lay in between. The CDR3 protein is CASSPDYYAEQYF. The CDR3 coding sequence is TGTGCCAGCAGTCCGGACTACTATGCCGAGCAGTACTTC.

This clonotype has at least ten counts. The genes are TRBV20-1 and TRBJ1-1; D gene uncertain. CDR1 and CDR2 (germline): DFQATT, SNEGSKA (reference sequence). V dropped 3 bases and J dropped 6 bases, with 8 bases sitting between them. The CDR3 runs to 11 residues. CDR3 nucleotide sequence: TGCAGTGCTAGTCCGGTCGCTGAAGCTTTCTTT. Encoded protein: CSASPVAEAFF.

This clonotype has a count of ten or more. The V call is TRBV11-2, the J call TRBJ2-7; TRBD1 agrees at 11 bases. The CDR3 contains 17 residues. The germline gives CDR1 SGHAT, CDR2 FQNNGV. V lost 4 bases, J lost 4 bases, and 12 bases stayed unmatched. CDR3 amino acids: CASSSGRDRGKIYEQYF. CDR3 DNA sequence: TGTGCCAGCAGCTCGGGCCGGGACAGGGGGAAAATATACGAGCAGTACTTC.